This entry concerns a single T cell receptor beta chain. Its antigen is undetermined. The data were obtained in a study of cytomegalovirus exposure and HLA in healthy donors. Primers: 60 Vbeta forward and 13 Jbeta reverse. Generated by immunoSEQ multiplex PCR, the TCRdb table keeps only in-frame clones and is missing some. In all, the sample yields more than 40,000 clones. The germline gives CDR1 SGHTA, CDR2 FQGNSA. The CDR3 runs 13 residues. The V end lost 1 base, the J end lost 8 bases, and 6 bases lay between the germline ends. Study-level points and caveats: TCR beta sequences reportedly predicted the HLA-A and HLA-B alleles of most subjects accurately.

The chain employs TRBV7-2 and TRBJ1-6; D not resolved. The source of this sequence is a man aged 35 to 55 in good health and CMV-seropositive. The sequenced sample was PBMCs. The CDR3 here is CASSLVSYSPLHF. The CDR3 nucleotides read TGTGCCAGCAGCTTAGTTAGTTATTCACCCCTCCACTTT.